This TCR beta chain originates from a study of T cell responses to AZD1222 COVID-19 vaccine. Study outcomes and limitations: Dominant CD4 TCR responses targeted spike regions 160-218 and 743-854. Seropositive AZD1222 recipients at baseline numbered only six or seven. None of the repertoires were sampled until the peak T cell response had passed.

The germline V gene has CDR1 SGHRS and CDR2 YFSETQ. Trimming removed 2 bases at V and 1 base at J, with 18 bases between. CDR3 size: 17 residues. TCRdb keeps only in-frame clones here, not all; method: immunoSEQ multiplex PCR. Of 130,000 or so clones listed, about 89% are singletons. Regarding this clone: Its antigen is unknown.

The chain has TRBV5-1 and TRBJ1-1, with a possible D match to TRBD1 (5 bases). The sequence was obtained from an adult in good health. Sequencing used peripheral blood, obtained on day 0 of AZD1222 vaccination. CDR3 sequence: CASSLHPGASGNTEAFF. DNA of the CDR3: TGCGCCAGCAGCTTACACCCCGGGGCAAGTGGGAACACTGAAGCTTTCTTT.